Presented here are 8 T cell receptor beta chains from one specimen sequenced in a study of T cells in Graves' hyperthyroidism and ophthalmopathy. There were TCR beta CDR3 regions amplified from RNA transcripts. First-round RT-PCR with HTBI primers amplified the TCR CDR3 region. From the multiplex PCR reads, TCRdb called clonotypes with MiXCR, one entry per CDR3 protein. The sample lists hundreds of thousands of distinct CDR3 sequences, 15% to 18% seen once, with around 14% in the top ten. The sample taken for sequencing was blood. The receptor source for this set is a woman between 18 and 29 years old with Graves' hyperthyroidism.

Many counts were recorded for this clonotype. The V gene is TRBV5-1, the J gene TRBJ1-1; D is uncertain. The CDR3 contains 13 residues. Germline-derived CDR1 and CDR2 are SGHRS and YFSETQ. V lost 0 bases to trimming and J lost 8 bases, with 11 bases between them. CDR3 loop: CASSLEGPAEAFF. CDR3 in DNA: TGCGCCAGCAGCTTGGAAGGACCCGCGGAAGCTTTCTTT.

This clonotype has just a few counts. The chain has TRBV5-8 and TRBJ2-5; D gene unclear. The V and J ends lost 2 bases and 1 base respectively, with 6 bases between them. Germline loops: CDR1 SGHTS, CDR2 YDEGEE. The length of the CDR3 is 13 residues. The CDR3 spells CASSFQRQETQYF. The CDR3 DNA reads TGTGCCAGCAGCTTTCAGCGCCAAGAGACCCAGTACTTC. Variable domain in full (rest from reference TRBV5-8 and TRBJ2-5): EAGVTQSPTHLIKTRGQQATLRCSPISGHTSVYWYQQALGLGLQFLLWYDEGEERNRGNFPPRFSGRQFPNYSSELNVNALELEDSALYLCASSFQRQETQYFGPGTRLLVL.

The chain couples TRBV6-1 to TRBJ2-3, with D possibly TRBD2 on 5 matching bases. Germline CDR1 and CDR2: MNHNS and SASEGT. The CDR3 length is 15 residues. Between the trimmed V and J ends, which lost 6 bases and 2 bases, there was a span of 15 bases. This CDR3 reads CASRGRASNTDTQYF. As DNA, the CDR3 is TGTGCCAGCAGGGGCCGGGCTAGCAACACAGATACGCAGTATTTT.

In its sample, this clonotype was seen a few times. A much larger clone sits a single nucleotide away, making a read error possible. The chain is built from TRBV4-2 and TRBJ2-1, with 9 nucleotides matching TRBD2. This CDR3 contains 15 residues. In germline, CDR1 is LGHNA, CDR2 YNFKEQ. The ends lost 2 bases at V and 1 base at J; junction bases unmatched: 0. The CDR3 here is CASSQSGGSYNEQFF. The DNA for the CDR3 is TGTGCCAGCAGCCAAAGCGGGGGGTCCTACAATGAGCAGTTCTTC.

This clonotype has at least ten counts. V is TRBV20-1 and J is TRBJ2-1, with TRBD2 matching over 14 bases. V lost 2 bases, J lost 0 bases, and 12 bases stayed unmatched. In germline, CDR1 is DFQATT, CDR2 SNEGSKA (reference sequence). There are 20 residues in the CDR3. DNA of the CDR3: TGCAGTGCTAGACGTCTTATTTGGACTAGCGGGGGGCTCTCCTACAATGAGCAGTTCTTC. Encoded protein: CSARRLIWTSGGLSYNEQFF.

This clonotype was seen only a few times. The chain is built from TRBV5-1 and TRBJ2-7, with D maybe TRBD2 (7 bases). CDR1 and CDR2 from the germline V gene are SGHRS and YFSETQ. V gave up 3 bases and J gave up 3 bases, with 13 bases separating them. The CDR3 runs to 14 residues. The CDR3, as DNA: TGCGCCAGCAGCTCGCTAGGGGGGGACTACGAGCAGTACTTC. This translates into CASSSLGGDYEQYF.

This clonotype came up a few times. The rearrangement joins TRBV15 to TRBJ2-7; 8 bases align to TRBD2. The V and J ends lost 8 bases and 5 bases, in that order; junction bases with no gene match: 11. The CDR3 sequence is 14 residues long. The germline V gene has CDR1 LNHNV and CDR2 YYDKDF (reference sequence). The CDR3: CATFREGGPDEQYF. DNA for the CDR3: TGTGCCACCTTCCGGGAGGGAGGGCCTGACGAGCAGTACTTC.

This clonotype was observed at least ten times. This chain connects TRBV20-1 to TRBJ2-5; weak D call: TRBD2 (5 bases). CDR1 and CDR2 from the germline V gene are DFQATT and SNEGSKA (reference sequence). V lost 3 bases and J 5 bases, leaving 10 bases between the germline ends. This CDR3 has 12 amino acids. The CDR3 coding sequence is TGCAGTGCTAGCGGGGTAGGGGAGACCCAGTACTTC. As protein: CSASGVGETQYF.